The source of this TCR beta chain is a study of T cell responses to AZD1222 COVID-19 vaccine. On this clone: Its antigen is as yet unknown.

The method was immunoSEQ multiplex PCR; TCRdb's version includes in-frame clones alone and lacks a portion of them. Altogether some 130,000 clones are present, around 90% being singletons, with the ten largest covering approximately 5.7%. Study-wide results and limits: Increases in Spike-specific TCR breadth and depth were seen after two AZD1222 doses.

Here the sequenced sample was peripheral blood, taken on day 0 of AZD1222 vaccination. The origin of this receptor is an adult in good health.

In DNA, the CDR3 is TGTGCCAGCAGCACGCGGACGGGAACTTTGGGCACAGATACGCAGTATTTT. Protein sequence: CASSTRTGTLGTDTQYF. The genes are TRBV7-2 and TRBJ2-3; possible D gene TRBD2, 5 bases. Germline V gene sequence: CDR1 SGHTA, CDR2 FQGNSA. The CDR3 sequence is 17 residues long. V lost 5 bases, J lost 1 base, and 19 bases lay in between.